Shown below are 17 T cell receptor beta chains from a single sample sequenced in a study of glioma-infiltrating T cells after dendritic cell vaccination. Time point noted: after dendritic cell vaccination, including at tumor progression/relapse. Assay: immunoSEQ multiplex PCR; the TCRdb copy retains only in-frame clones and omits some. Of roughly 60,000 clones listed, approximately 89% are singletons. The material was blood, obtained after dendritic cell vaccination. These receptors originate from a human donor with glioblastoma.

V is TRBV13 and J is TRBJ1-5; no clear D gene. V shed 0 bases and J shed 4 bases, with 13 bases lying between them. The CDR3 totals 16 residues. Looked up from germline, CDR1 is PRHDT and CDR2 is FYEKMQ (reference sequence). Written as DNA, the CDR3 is TGTGCCAGCAGCTTAGGACGACATGCGGGGAATCAGCCCCAGCATTTT. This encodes CASSLGRHAGNQPQHF.

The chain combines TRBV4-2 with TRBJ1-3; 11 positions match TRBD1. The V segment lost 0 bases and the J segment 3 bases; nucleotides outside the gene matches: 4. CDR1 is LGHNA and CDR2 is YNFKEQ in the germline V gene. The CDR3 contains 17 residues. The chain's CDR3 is CASSQEGTGGFGNTIYF. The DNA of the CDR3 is TGTGCCAGCAGCCAAGAAGGGACAGGGGGTTTTGGAAACACCATATATTTT.

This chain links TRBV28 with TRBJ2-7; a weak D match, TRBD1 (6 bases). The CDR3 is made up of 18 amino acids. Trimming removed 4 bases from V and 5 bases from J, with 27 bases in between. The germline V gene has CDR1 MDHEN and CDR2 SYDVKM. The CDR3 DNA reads TGTGCCAGCAGTTCACACCTGTGGGGGCAGGGGATTTTCCACGAGCAGTACTTC. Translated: CASSSHLWGQGIFHEQYF. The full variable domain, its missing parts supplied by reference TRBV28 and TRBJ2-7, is DVKVTQSSRYLVKRTGEKVFLECVQDMDHENMFWYRQDPGLGLRLIYFSYDVKMKEKGDIPEGYSVSREKKERFSLILESASTNQTSMYLCASSSHLWGQGIFHEQYFGPGTRLTVT.

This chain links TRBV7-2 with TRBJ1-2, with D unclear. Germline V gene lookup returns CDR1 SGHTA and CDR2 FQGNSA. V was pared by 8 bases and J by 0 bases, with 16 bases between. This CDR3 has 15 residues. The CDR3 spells CASGSHGLANYGYTF. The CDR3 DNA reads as TGTGCCAGCGGATCGCACGGACTAGCTAACTATGGCTACACCTTC.

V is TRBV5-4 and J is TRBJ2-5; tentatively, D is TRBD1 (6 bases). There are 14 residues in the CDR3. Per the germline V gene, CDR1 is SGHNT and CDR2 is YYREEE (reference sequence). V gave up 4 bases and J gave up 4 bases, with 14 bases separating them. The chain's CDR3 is CASSGGHRGETQYF. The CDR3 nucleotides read TGTGCCAGCAGCGGGGGACACCGAGGAGAGACCCAGTACTTC.

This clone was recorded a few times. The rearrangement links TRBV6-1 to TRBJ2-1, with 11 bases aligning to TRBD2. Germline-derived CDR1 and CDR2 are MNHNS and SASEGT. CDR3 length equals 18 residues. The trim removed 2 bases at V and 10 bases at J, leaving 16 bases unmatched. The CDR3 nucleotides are TGTGCCAGCAGTGAACGAGGGCTAGCGGGAGGAGGTTCCCGGGAGCAGTTCTTC. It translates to CASSERGLAGGGSREQFF.

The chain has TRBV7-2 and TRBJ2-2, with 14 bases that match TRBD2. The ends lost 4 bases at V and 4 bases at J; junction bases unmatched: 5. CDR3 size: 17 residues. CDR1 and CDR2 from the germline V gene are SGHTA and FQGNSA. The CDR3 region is CASSSGTSGSSTGELFF. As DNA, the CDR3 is TGTGCCAGCAGCTCCGGGACTAGCGGGAGTTCCACCGGGGAGCTGTTTTTT.

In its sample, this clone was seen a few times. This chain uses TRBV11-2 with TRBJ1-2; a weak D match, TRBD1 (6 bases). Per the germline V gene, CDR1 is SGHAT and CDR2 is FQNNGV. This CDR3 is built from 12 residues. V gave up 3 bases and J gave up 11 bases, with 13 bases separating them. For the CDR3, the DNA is TGTGCCAGCAGCTTGTCTCAGGGGCCGTACACCTTC. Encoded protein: CASSLSQGPYTF.

The DNA for the CDR3 is TGTGCCAGCAGCGCTAGCGGGAATTCAGATACGCAGTATTTT. Its protein is CASSASGNSDTQYF. The chain links TRBV9 to TRBJ2-3; 9 bases line up with TRBD2. V lost 3 bases to trimming and J lost 4 bases; unmatched junction nucleotides: 3. The CDR3 is made up of 14 amino acids. Germline V lookup: CDR1 SGDLS, CDR2 YYNGEE.

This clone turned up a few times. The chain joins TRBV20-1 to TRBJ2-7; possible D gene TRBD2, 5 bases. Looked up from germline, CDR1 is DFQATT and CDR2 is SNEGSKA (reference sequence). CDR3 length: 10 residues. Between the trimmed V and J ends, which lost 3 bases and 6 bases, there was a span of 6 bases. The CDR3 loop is CSASRGEQYF. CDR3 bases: TGCAGTGCTAGTCGGGGCGAGCAGTACTTC.

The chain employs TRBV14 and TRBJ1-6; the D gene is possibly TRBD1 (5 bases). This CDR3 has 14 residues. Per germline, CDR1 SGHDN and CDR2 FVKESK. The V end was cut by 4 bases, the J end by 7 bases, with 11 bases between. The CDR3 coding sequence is TGTGCCAGCAGCCCACTCAGGGCGAATTCACCCCTCCACTTT. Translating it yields CASSPLRANSPLHF.

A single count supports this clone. CDR3 residues: CASSGWTSGIPYEQYF. CDR3 coding DNA: TGTGCCAGCAGCGGCTGGACTAGCGGTATCCCCTACGAGCAGTACTTC. The V and J genes are TRBV11-2 and TRBJ2-7; TRBD2 matches 10 bases. V gave up 5 bases and J gave up 2 bases; unmatched junction bases: 9. This CDR3 comprises 16 residues. Germline V lookup: CDR1 SGHAT, CDR2 FQNNGV.

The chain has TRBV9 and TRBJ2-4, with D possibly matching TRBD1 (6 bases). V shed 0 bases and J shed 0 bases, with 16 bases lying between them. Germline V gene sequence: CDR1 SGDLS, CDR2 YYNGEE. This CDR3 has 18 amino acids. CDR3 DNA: TGTGCCAGCAGCGTAGGGGAATGGACAGATCTAGCCAAAAACATTCAGTACTTC. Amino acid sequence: CASSVGEWTDLAKNIQYF.

CDR3 amino acids: CAWKDQVGEQYF. The CDR3 DNA follows: TGTGCCTGGAAGGATCAGGTGGGCGAGCAGTACTTC. V and J are TRBV30 and TRBJ2-5; D is uncertain. The J call may be mistaken, given a closer DNA end match to TRBJ2-7. The CDR3 totals 12 residues. Germline V lookup: CDR1 GTSNPN, CDR2 SVGIG (reference sequence).

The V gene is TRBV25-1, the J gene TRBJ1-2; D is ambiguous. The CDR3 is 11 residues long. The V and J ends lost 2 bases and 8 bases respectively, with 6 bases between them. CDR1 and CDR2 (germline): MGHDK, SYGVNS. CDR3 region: CASSEAGGYTF. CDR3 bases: TGTGCCAGCAGTGAAGCGGGCGGCTACACCTTC.

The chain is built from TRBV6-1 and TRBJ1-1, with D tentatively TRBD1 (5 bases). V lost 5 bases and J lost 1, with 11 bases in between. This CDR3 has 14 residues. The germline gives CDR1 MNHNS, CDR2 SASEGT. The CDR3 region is CASSYRGENTEAFF. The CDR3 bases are TGTGCCAGCAGTTATCGGGGGGAGAACACTGAAGCTTTCTTT.

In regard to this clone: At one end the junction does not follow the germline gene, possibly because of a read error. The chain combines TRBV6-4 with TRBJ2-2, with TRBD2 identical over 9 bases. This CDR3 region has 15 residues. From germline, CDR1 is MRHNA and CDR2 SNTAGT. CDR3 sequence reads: CASSHSTSGTGELFF. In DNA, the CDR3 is TGTGCCAGCAGTCACTCGACTAGCGGTACCGGGGAGCTGTTTTTT.